This T cell receptor beta chain derives from a study of T cells expressing NK-cell markers. About the research overall: Sorted CD3+CD56+NKG2C+, CD3+CD56+NKG2C- and CD3+CD56-NKG2C+ T cells provided the TCR beta repertoires.

General observations from the study: The share of CD8+ T cells held by dominant NKG2C+ clonotypes was roughly 1.0-8% in roughly 6 donors. In a handful of donors, dominant clonotypes made up roughly 28.3-65% of CD3+CD56-NKG2C+ cells.

Template switching by 5'RACE with UMIs generated the TCR beta cDNA. TCRdb reprocessed the 5' RACE reads and reports one entry per CDR3 protein, with no DNA. The sample has 200,000 to 300,000 distinct CDR3 sequences. The CDR3 consists of 16 residues. Per germline, CDR1 MNHNS and CDR2 SASEGT. In the case of this clonotype: Its antigen is not identified.

Specimen: blood T cells: a sorted CD56 or NKG2C T cell subset, CD4+ or CD8+ T cells, or bulk PBMC T cells (not recorded which). The V call is TRBV6-1, the J call TRBJ2-1; the TCRdb call, TRBD1, lacks DNA for checking. This receptor was obtained from a man between 18 and 29 years old in good health. The CDR3 spells CASSDLAGTGLHEQFF.